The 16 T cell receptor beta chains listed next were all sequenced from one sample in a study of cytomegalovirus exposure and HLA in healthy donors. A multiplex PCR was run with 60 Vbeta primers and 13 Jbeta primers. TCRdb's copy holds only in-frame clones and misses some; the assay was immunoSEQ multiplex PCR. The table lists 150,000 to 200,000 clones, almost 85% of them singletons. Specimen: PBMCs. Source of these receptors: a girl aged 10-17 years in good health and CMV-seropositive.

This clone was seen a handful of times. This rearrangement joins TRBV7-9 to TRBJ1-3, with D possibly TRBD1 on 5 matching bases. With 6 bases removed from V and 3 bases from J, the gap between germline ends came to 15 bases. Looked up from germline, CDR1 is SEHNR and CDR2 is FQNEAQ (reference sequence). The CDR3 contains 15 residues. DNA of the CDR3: TGTGCCAGCAGTCCAAGGTCGGGGGATGGAAACACCATATATTTT. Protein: CASSPRSGDGNTIYF.

The chain's CDR3 is CASSRDRDNSPLHF. The CDR3 DNA is TGTGCCAGCAGCCGGGACAGGGATAATTCACCCCTCCACTTT. The chain combines TRBV7-9 with TRBJ1-6; 9 bases map to TRBD1. Germline values: CDR1 SEHNR, CDR2 FQNEAQ (reference sequence). The junction had 1 base not matched to a gene; V was cut back by 5 bases and J by 5 bases. The CDR3 is 14 amino acids.

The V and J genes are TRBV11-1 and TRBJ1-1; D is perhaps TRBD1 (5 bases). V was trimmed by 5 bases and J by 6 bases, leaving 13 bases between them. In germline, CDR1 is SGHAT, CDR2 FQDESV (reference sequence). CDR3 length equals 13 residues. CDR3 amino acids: CASSPQGRAEAFF. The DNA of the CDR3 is TGTGCCAGCAGCCCGCAGGGCCGGGCTGAAGCTTTCTTT.

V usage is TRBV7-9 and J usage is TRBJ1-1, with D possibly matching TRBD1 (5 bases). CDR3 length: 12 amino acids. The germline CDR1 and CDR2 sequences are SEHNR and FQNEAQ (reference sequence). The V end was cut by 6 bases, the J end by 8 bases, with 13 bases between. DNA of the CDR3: TGTGCCAGCAGTTCCTTCAGGGAAGAAGCTTTCTTT. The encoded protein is CASSSFREEAFF.

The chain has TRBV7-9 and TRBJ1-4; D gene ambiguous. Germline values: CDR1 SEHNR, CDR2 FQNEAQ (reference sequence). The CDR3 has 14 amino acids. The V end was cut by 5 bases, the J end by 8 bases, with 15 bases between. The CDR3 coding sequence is TGTGCCAGCAGCCCCCCGGGGAGGTCAGAAAAACTGTTTTTT. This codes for CASSPPGRSEKLFF.

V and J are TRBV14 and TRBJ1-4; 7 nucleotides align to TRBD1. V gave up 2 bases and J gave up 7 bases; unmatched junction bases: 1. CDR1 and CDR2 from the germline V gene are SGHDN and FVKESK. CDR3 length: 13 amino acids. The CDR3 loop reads CASSQYRGEKLFF. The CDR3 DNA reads TGTGCCAGCAGCCAATACAGGGGTGAAAAACTGTTTTTT.

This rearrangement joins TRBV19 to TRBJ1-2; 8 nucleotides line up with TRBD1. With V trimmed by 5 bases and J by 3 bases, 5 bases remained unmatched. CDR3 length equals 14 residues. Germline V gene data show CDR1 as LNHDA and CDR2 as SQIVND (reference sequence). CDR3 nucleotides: TGTGCCAGTAGTGGACAGGGAGGTGACTATGGCTACACCTTC. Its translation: CASSGQGGDYGYTF. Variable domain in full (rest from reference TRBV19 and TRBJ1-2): DGGITQSPKYLFRKEGQNVTLSCEQNLNHDAMYWYRQDPGQGLRLIYYSQIVNDFQKGDIAEGYSVSREKKESFPLTVTSAQKNPTAFYLCASSGQGGDYGYTFGSGTRLTVV.

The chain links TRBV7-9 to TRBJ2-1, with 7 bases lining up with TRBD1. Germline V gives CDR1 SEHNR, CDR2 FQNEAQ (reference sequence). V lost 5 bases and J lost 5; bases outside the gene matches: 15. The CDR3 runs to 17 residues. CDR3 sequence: CASSPMKDRKADNEQFF. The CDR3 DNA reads TGTGCCAGCAGCCCGATGAAGGACAGGAAGGCAGACAATGAGCAGTTCTTC.

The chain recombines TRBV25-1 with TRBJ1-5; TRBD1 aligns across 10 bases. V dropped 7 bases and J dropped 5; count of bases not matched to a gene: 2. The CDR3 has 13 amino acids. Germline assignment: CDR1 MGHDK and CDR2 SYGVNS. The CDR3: CASTDRGDQPQHF. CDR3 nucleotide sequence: TGTGCCAGCACGGACAGGGGGGATCAGCCCCAGCATTTT.

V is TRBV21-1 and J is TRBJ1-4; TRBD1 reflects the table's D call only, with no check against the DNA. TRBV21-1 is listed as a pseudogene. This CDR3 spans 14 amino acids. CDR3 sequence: CASSKPGGHAKLFF. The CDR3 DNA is TGTGCCAGCAGCAAACCAGGGGGACACGCAAAACTGTTTTTT.

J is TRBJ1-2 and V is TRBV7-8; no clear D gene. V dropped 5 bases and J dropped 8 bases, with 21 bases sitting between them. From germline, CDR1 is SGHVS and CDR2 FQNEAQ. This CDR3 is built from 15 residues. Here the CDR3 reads CASSVSERKFGGYTF. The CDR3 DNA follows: TGTGCCAGCAGCGTTAGCGAACGCAAATTCGGGGGCTACACCTTC.

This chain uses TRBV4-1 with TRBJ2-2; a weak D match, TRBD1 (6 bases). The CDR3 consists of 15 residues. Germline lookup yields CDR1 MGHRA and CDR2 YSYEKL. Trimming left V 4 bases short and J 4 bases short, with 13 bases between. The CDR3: CASSLRQGSTGELFF. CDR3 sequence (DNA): TGCGCCAGCAGCCTTAGGCAGGGGAGCACCGGGGAGCTGTTTTTT.

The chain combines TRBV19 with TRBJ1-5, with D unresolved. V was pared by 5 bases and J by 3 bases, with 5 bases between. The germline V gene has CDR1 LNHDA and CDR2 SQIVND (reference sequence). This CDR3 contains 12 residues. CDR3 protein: CASSPNNQPQHF. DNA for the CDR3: TGTGCCAGTAGTCCCAACAATCAGCCCCAGCATTTT. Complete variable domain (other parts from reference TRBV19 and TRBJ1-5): DGGITQSPKYLFRKEGQNVTLSCEQNLNHDAMYWYRQDPGQGLRLIYYSQIVNDFQKGDIAEGYSVSREKKESFPLTVTSAQKNPTAFYLCASSPNNQPQHFGDGTRLSIL.

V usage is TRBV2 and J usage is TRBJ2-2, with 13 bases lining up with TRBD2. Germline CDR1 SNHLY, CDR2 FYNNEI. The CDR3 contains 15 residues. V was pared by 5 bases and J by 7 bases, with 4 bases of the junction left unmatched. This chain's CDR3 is CASSSTSGGIGELFF. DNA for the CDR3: TGTGCCAGCAGTTCGACTAGCGGGGGGATCGGGGAGCTGTTTTTT.

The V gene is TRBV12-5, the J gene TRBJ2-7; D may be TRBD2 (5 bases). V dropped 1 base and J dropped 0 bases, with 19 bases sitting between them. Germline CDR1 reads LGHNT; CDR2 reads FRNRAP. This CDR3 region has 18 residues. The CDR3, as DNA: TGTGCTAGTGGTTTGGCTACCGGGAACATTAAAAACTCCTACGAGCAGTACTTC. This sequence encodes CASGLATGNIKNSYEQYF.

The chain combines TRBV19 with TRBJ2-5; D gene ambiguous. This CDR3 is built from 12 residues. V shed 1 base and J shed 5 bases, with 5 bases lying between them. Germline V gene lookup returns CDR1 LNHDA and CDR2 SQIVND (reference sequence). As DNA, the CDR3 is TGTGCCAGTAGTATAGGTTCGGAGACCCAGTACTTC. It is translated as CASSIGSETQYF.